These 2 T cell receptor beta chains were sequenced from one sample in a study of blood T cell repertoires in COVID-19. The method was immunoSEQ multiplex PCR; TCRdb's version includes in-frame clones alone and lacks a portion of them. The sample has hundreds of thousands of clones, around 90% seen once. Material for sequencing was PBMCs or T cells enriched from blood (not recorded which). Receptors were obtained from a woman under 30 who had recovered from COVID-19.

The CDR3 here is CASARTGGGEQFF. The CDR3 bases are TGTGCCAGTGCCCGGACAGGGGGAGGGGAGCAGTTCTTC. The chain carries TRBV27 and TRBJ2-1; 10 bases align to TRBD1. The length of the CDR3 is 13 residues. Germline V gives CDR1 MNHEY, CDR2 SMNVEV (reference sequence). The trim removed 9 bases at V and 10 bases at J, leaving 9 bases unmatched.

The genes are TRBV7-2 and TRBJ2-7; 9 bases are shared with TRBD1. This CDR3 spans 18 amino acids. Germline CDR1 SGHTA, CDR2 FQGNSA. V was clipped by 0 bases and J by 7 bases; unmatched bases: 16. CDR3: CASSLAKAWDRALLEQYF. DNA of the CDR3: TGTGCCAGCAGCTTAGCCAAGGCTTGGGACAGGGCGCTTTTGGAGCAGTACTTC.